This note documents a single T cell receptor beta chain sequence. This sample is part of a study of blood T cell repertoires in COVID-19. Some clones are missing from TCRdb's copy, which holds only in-frame ones; the method was immunoSEQ multiplex PCR. The table has 350,000 to 400,000 clones, more than 80% seen once; the top ten hold around 3%. CDR1 is MGHRA, CDR2 YSYEKL, per germline. V was pared by 0 bases and J by 6 bases, with 8 bases of the junction left unmatched. The CDR3 is 17 residues long. Sequenced material: peripheral blood. This TCR derives from a woman in her 30s with COVID-19, enrolled during active disease. The J gene is TRBJ2-5, the V gene TRBV4-1; 12 bases line up with TRBD2. The CDR3 nucleotides are TGCGCCAGCAGCCAAGATTTTCGCGGACTAGCGGGAAAGACCCAGTACTTC. Amino acid sequence: CASSQDFRGLAGKTQYF.